This paragraph covers one TCR beta chain sequence. Antigen: not known. These data belong to a study of CD8+CD57+ T cells in acquired aplastic anemia. Study-level points and caveats: In common between the patients and the controls were twenty-nine CD8+ CDR3 sequences. Diversity was reduced in patient CD8+CD57+ cells relative to total CD4+ and CD8+ pools.

The J segment lost 2 bases and the V segment lost 4 bases, leaving 9 bases of the junction unmatched. The CDR3 length is 16 residues. Germline values: CDR1 SGHKS, CDR2 YYEKEE (reference sequence). Sequenced patients had shown CD8+CD57+ cell expansion by flow cytometry. For CDR3 and TCR beta VDJ profiling, genomic DNA was the template used. MiXCR, applied by TCRdb to the reads, yields one record per CDR3 protein. The sample carries 15,000 to 25,000 distinct CDR3 sequences, about two fifths recorded once. This rearrangement joins TRBV5-5 to TRBJ2-5, with 9 bases fitting TRBD1. Sequenced sample: CD8+CD57+ T cells sorted from PBMCs. Indicated subset: bead-enriched CD8+CD57+ effector memory T cells from SAA patients. This clonotype originated in a human donor with aplastic anemia. CDR3 region: CASSPSTGGGQETQYF. The CDR3 nucleotides read TGTGCCAGCAGCCCATCGACAGGGGGAGGGCAAGAGACCCAGTACTTC.